This entry concerns a single T cell receptor (beta chain). The target antigen is unknown. Trimming cost V 3 bases and J 5 bases, with 19 bases left between them. The CDR3 loop spans 16 amino acids. Germline CDR1 KGHDR, CDR2 SFDVKD. This record belongs to a study of regulatory T cells in long-lasting Graves disease. Points from the study as a whole: Compared with new cases, persistent Graves' patients showed reduced TCR diversity. In persistent patients, shared public clonotypes (approximately 3,000) outnumbered those in new patients (about 970).

The time point was: persistent/refractory GD, antithyroid drugs over 5 years with positive TRAb. Preparation of the TCR library used RNA extracted from PBMCs. Building of the TCR beta libraries involved iRepertoire HTBI primers and Arm-PCR of CDR3 regions. TCRdb re-derived calls from the multiplex PCR reads in MiXCR, one entry per CDR3 protein. The data show about 470,000 distinct CDR3 sequences, roughly 21% seen once. Material: peripheral blood mononuclear cells (PBMCs), obtained when the disease was refractory, from a patient treated with antithyroid drugs. This receptor was taken from a female donor with Graves disease. V usage is TRBV24-1 and J usage is TRBJ2-7; maybe TRBD1 (6 bases). CDR3 protein: CATSDPRSGAPNEQYF. In DNA form, the CDR3 reads TGTGCCACCAGTGATCCCCGCTCAGGGGCCCCCAACGAGCAGTACTTC.